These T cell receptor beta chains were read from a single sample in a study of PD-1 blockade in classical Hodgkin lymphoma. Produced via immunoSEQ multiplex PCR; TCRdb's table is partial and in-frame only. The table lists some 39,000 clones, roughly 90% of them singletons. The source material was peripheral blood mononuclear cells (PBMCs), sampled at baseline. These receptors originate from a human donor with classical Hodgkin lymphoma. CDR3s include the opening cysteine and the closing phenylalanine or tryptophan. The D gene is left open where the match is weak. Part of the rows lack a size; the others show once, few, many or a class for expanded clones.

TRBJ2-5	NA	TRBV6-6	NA	TGTGCCAGCAGTTACGCGGGGGAGACCCAGTACTTC	CASSYAGETQYF
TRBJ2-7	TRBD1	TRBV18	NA	TGTGCCAGCTCACCAATGACAGGGGGCGCTTATGGGGGCGAGCAGTACTTC	CASSPMTGGAYGGEQYF
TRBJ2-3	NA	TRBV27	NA	TGTGCCAGCAGTTTCAGAATGGATACGCAGTATTTT	CASSFRMDTQYF
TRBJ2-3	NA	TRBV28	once	TGTGCCACCAACTACCTGGACTCACGCACAGATACGCAGTATTTT	CATNYLDSRTDTQYF
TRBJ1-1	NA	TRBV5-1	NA	TGCGCCAGCAGCTCGGTTCGTTACGCTGAAGCTTTCTTT	CASSSVRYAEAFF
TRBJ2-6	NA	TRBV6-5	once	TGTGCCAGCAGTTACCTCTCTGGGGCCAACGTCCTGACTTTC	CASSYLSGANVLTF
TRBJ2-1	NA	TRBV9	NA	TGTGCCAGCAGCGGGAGTGTGGCTACTCTGTTCTTC	CASSGSVATLFF
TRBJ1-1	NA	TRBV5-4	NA	TGTGCCAGCAGCTCCCGTCTCCAGGGGAACACTGAAGCTTTCTTT	CASSSRLQGNTEAFF
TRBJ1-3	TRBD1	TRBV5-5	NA	TGTGCCAGCAGCTTTTCAGGGGGACTCTCTGGAAACACCATATATTTT	CASSFSGGLSGNTIYF
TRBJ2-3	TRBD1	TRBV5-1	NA	TGCGCCAGCAGCTTTAGAGGGACAGGCACAGATACGCAGTATTTT	CASSFRGTGTDTQYF
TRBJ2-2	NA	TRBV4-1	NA	TGCGCCAGCAGCAAAAGGAGTGTAGGCACCGGGGAGCTGTTTTTT	CASSKRSVGTGELFF
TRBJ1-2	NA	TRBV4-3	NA	TGCGCCAGCAGCCAAGAGCCCAGGGGAGGCTATGGCTACACCTTC	CASSQEPRGGYGYTF
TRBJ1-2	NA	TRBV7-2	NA	TGTGCCAGCAGCTTAGAGGTGGGGGGCTACACCTTC	CASSLEVGGYTF
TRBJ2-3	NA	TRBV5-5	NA	TGTGCCAGCCTCCCCCCCTGGGACACAGATACGCAGTATTTT	CASLPPWDTDTQYF
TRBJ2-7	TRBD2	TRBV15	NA	TGTGCCACCAGCAGTCCGGGACTACGAGAGTACGAGCAGTACTTC	CATSSPGLREYEQYF
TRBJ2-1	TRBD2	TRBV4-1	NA	TGCGCCAGCAGCCAGGAGAACAGGGGGCGGACTAGCGGGAGCTCCCAATATGAGCAGTTCTTC	CASSQENRGRTSGSSQYEQFF
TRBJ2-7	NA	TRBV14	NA	TGTGCCAGCAGCCGCGCAGGGATGTTTGGCCCCTACGAGCAGTACTTC	CASSRAGMFGPYEQYF
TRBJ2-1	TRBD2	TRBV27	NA	TGTGCCAGCAGTTTAGCCCGGGCTAGCGGGTACTCCTACAATGAGCAGTTCTTC	CASSLARASGYSYNEQFF
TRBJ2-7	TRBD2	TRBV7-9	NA	TGTGCCAGCAGCCCAGGAGGGCCACCCGCGGGGGCCTACGAGCAGTACTTC	CASSPGGPPAGAYEQYF
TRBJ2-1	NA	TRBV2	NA	TGTGCCAGCGGCCCCTTCTTACTTGGGGCCTACAATGAGCAGTTCTTC	CASGPFLLGAYNEQFF
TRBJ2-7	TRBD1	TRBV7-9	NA	TGTGCCAGCAGCCTCCCCCGGACAGGGGTCGAGCAGTACTTC	CASSLPRTGVEQYF
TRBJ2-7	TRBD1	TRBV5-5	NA	TGTGCCAGCAGCTTTGAGGGACAGGGGGCAAGCGAGCAGTACTTC	CASSFEGQGASEQYF
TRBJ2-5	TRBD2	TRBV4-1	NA	TGCGCCAGCAGCCTTTTTGGACTAGCAGGGGAGACCCAGTACTTC	CASSLFGLAGETQYF
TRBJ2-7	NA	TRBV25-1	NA	TGTGCCAGCAGTGGGATGAGTTCCTACGAGCAGTACTTC	CASSGMSSYEQYF
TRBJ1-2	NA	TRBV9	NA	TGTGCCAGCAGCGTAGGTCTGTTCGCAGATCAAAACTATGGCTACACCTTC	CASSVGLFADQNYGYTF
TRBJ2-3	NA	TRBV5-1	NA	TGCGCCAGCCATACAGTAAATGCAGATACGCAGTATTTT	CASHTVNADTQYF
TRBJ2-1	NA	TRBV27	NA	TGTGCCAGCAGCCAAACAAGACTTGCCTACAATGAGCAGTTCTTC	CASSQTRLAYNEQFF
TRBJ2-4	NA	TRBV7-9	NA	TGTGCCAGCAGCTCCGATTTAGGGGTACCCAAAAACATTCAGTACTTC	CASSSDLGVPKNIQYF
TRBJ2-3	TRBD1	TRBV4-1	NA	TGCGCCAGCAGCCATGAAAGGGACAGCAGCACAGATACGCAGTATTTT	CASSHERDSSTDTQYF
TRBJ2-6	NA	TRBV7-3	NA	TGTGCCAGCAGCGGGCAACTCTCTGGGGCCAACGTCCTGACTTTC	CASSGQLSGANVLTF
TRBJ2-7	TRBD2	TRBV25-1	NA	TGTGCCAGCAGCTTAGCGGGAGGAAGCTACGAGCAGTACTTC	CASSLAGGSYEQYF
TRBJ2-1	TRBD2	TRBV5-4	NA	TGTGCCAGCAGCCCTAGCGGGAGGGCCCATGAGCAGTTCTTC	CASSPSGRAHEQFF
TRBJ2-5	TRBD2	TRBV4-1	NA	TGCGCCAGCAGCCAAGATGCTACTAGCGGGAGGGGAGGGGAGACCCAGTACTTC	CASSQDATSGRGGETQYF
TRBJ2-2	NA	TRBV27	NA	TGTGCCAGCAGTTTTGGGAGGTCGGCCACCGGGGAGCTGTTTTTT	CASSFGRSATGELFF
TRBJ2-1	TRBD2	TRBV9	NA	TGTGCCGGTTCCGGAGCGGGAGTGTCGCAGTTCTTC	CAGSGAGVSQFF
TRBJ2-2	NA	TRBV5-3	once	TGTGCCAGAAGCTTCACCGGGGAGCTGTTTTTT	CARSFTGELFF
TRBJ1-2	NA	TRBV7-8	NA	TGTGCCAGCAGCTCAGGGACCTTTGGCTACACCTTC	CASSSGTFGYTF
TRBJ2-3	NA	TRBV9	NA	TGTGCCAGCAGCGTAGGGGCGGTGACAGATACGCAGTATTTT	CASSVGAVTDTQYF
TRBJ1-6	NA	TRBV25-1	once	TGTGCCAGCAGTGGATACGTGGAACAGGGACCTTCACCCCTCCACTTT	CASSGYVEQGPSPLHF
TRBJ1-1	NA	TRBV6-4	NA	TGTGCCAGCAGCCCGTCCTTCGGGAACACTGAAGCTTTCTTT	CASSPSFGNTEAFF
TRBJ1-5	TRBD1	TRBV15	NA	TGTGCCACCAGCAGACACAGTGGGACAGGGATTTATAGCAATCAGCCCCAGCATTTT	CATSRHSGTGIYSNQPQHF
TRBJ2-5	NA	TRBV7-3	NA	TGTGCCAGCAGCCGAGGGAATCAAGAGACCCAGTACTTC	CASSRGNQETQYF
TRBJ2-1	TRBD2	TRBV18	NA	TGTGCCAGCTCACTTCACCCGGGACTAGCGGGACGTGGAGAGCAGTTCTTC	CASSLHPGLAGRGEQFF
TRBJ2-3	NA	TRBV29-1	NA	TGCAGCGTTGCACAGACCTCAGACACAGATACGCAGTATTTT	CSVAQTSDTDTQYF
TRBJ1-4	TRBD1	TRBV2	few	TGTGCCAGCAGGAGGGACAGTAATAATGAAAAACTGTTTTTT	CASRRDSNNEKLFF
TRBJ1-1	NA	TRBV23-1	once	TGCGCCAGCAGTCAAGCGGCCACAATCTCAGGGAAGAACACTGAAGCTTTCTTT	CASSQAATISGKNTEAFF
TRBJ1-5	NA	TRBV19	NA	TGTGCCAGTAGTATGGGGAGAAGCCGGTTCAATCAGCCCCAGCATTTT	CASSMGRSRFNQPQHF
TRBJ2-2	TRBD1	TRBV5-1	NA	TGCGCCAGCAGCTCGACCGGGACAGGGTACACCGGGGAGCTGTTTTTT	CASSSTGTGYTGELFF
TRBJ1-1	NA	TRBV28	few	TGTGCCAGCAGTTTTCTGGATGGTGAAGCTTTCTTT	CASSFLDGEAFF
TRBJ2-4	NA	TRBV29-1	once	TGCAGCGTTGAGGGCGGAAGGAACATTCAGTACTTC	CSVEGGRNIQYF
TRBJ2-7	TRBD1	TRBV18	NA	TGTGCCAGCTCACTGGGACAGGCATCCTACGAGCAGTACTTC	CASSLGQASYEQYF
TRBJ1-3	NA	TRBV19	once	TGTGCCAGTAGTCCCTGGCGGGGTTCTGGAAACACCATATATTTT	CASSPWRGSGNTIYF
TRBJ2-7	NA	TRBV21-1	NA	TGTGCCAGCAGCAAAGTCGGTATCGGGAGGGCCGGTGAGTGGCAGTACTTC	CASSKVGIGRAGEWQYF
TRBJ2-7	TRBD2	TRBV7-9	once	TGTGCCAGCAGCCCCCCCTGGACTAGCGGGGGCATTACCTACGAGCAGTACTTC	CASSPPWTSGGITYEQYF